This T cell receptor beta chain was sequenced for a study of OX40 agonist ivuxolimab in advanced cancers. Turning to the study itself: Three individuals attained partial responses, comprising one hepatocellular carcinoma case and two cutaneous melanoma cases. Findings and caveats of the study: Mean expanded clone counts were higher in CD8+ than CD4+ T cells.

The protocol was immunoSEQ multiplex PCR, while the TCRdb copy is restricted to in-frame clones and leaves out a portion. The sample includes approximately 61,000 clones, about 89% of them seen just once. Germline values: CDR1 SGHRS, CDR2 YFSETQ. Trimming cost V 4 bases and J 5 bases, with 7 bases left between them. The CDR3 sequence is 12 residues long. A remark on this clone: Its antigen is not identified.

Specimen: CD4+ or CD8+ T cells sorted from blood, collected in a trial of the OX40 agonist ivuxolimab. This TCR was recovered from an adult with an advanced solid tumor such as melanoma, head and neck, liver or kidney cancer. The genes are TRBV5-1 and TRBJ2-1; D unclear. This CDR3 is CASSNENNEQFF. DNA for the CDR3: TGCGCCAGCAGCAACGAAAACAATGAGCAGTTCTTC. Looking up the rest from reference TRBV5-1 and TRBJ2-1 gives the full variable domain: KAGVTQTPRYLIKTRGQQVTLSCSPISGHRSVSWYQQTPGQGLQFLFEYFSETQRNKGNFPGRFSGRQFSNSRSEMNVSTLELGDSALYLCASSNENNEQFFGPGTRLTVL.